These 13 T cell receptor beta chains came from one sample sequenced in a study of T cell responses to AZD1222 COVID-19 vaccine. Only in-frame clones appear in the TCRdb table, and some are missing; sequencing was by immunoSEQ multiplex PCR. The sample holds some 140,000 clones, 70% to 90% seen once. The sample here was peripheral blood, taken on day 0 of AZD1222 vaccination. These TCRs come from an adult in good health.

This chain joins TRBV12-3 or TRBV12-4 and TRBJ1-2; D call uncertain. Trimming took off 3 bases at V and 7 bases at J, with 9 bases between the two ends. This CDR3 has 12 residues. The CDR3 coding sequence is TGTGCCAGCAGTTTGTCAACCGGTGGCTACACCTTC. Translation gives CASSLSTGGYTF.

The chain has TRBV21-1 and TRBJ1-5; no DNA check was done on the table's D call, TRBD1. TRBV21-1 is a documented pseudogene. The CDR3 loop spans 18 amino acids. The CDR3 sequence is CASSTRQGLFGSNQPQHF. The DNA of the CDR3 is TGTGCCAGCAGCACTCGACAGGGGTTATTTGGGAGCAATCAGCCCCAGCATTTT.

This sequence joins TRBV19 and TRBJ2-6; possible D gene TRBD1, 6 bases. In germline, CDR1 is LNHDA, CDR2 SQIVND (reference sequence). V lost 5 bases, J lost 0 bases, and 17 bases lay in between. The CDR3 runs 18 residues. This chain's CDR3 is CASSVTGGGPSGANVLTF. The CDR3 DNA is TGTGCCAGTAGTGTTACTGGGGGCGGCCCCTCTGGGGCCAACGTCCTGACTTTC.

This chain joins TRBV18 and TRBJ1-2, with D perhaps matching TRBD1 (5 bases). Germline CDR1 KGHSH, CDR2 LQKENI. The CDR3 sequence is 17 residues long. V lost 6 bases and J 2 bases, leaving 22 bases between the germline ends. This CDR3 is CASSPLPTTVPNYGYTF. Here the CDR3 DNA reads TGTGCCAGCTCCCCCTTACCCACGACAGTTCCGAACTATGGCTACACCTTC.

This chain uses TRBV6-5 with TRBJ2-1; 8 bases are shared with TRBD1. The CDR3 has 14 amino acids. CDR1 and CDR2 from the germline V gene are MNHEY and SVGAGI. The V gene end was trimmed by 6 bases and the J gene end by 6 bases; junction bases not matched to a gene: 7. The CDR3 is CASRDRASLNEQFF. The CDR3 nucleotides are TGTGCCAGCAGGGACAGGGCGTCCCTCAATGAGCAGTTCTTC.

The chain recombines TRBV7-9 with TRBJ1-3; no clear D gene. The CDR3 covers 12 residues. V gave up 5 bases and J gave up 10 bases, with 12 bases separating them. The V gene's germline CDR1 is SEHNR and CDR2 FQNEAQ (reference sequence). The CDR3 DNA reads TGTGCCAGCAGCCTAGGGTTAGAAACCATATATTTT. Protein sequence: CASSLGLETIYF.

The chain couples TRBV5-1 to TRBJ2-7; D perhaps matches TRBD1 (5 bases). The CDR3 has 13 amino acids. The V end lost 2 bases, the J end lost 2 bases, and 8 bases lay between the germline ends. The germline CDR1 and CDR2 sequences are SGHRS and YFSETQ. Here the CDR3 reads CASSFTGAYEQYF. The CDR3 DNA is TGCGCCAGCAGCTTTACAGGAGCCTACGAGCAGTACTTC.

The chain combines TRBV27 with TRBJ2-6, with no clear D. The CDR3 is 17 residues long. Deletions cut 2 bases from V and 4 bases from J, with 15 bases between. Germline assignment: CDR1 MNHEY and CDR2 SMNVEV (reference sequence). The CDR3 DNA sequence: TGTGCCAGCAGTTTAGCCCCCTTAGGGCCGGGGGCCAACGTCCTGACTTTC. Protein: CASSLAPLGPGANVLTF. The full variable domain, in which reference TRBV27 and TRBJ2-6 provide the parts outside the CDR3, is EAQVTQNPRYLITVTGKKLTVTCSQNMNHEYMSWYRQDPGLGLRQIYYSMNVEVTDKGDVPEGYKVSRKEKRNFPLILESPSPNQTSLYFCASSLAPLGPGANVLTFGAGSRLTVL.

J is TRBJ2-1 and V is TRBV7-9, with D tentatively TRBD2 (5 bases). CDR1 and CDR2 from the germline V gene are SEHNR and FQNEAQ (reference sequence). The CDR3 consists of 14 residues. V lost 3 bases and J 6 bases, leaving 12 bases between the germline ends. The CDR3 reads CASSFLGLLNEQFF. The DNA of the CDR3 is TGTGCCAGCAGCTTTCTTGGACTCCTCAATGAGCAGTTCTTC.

The chain has TRBV19 and TRBJ1-5, with TRBD1 matching over 9 bases. CDR1 is LNHDA and CDR2 is SQIVND in the germline V gene (reference sequence). The CDR3 runs 14 residues. The V segment lost 5 bases and the J segment 6 bases; nucleotides outside the gene matches: 5. CDR3 amino acids: CASSWGQGGQPQHF. CDR3 DNA sequence: TGTGCCAGTAGTTGGGGACAGGGTGGTCAGCCCCAGCATTTT. The full variable domain, completed using reference TRBV19 and TRBJ1-5, is DGGITQSPKYLFRKEGQNVTLSCEQNLNHDAMYWYRQDPGQGLRLIYYSQIVNDFQKGDIAEGYSVSREKKESFPLTVTSAQKNPTAFYLCASSWGQGGQPQHFGDGTRLSIL.

The chain employs TRBV21-1 and TRBJ2-1; TRBD2, the D gene given by the table, was not confirmed from the DNA. TRBV21-1 is shown as a pseudogene. The CDR3 consists of 17 residues. This CDR3 reads CASSNAMGTGPHSGMFF. DNA of the CDR3: TGTGCCAGCAGCAACGCGATGGGCACGGGCCCGCATAGCGGGATGTTCTTC.

This rearrangement joins TRBV28 to TRBJ1-2; D ambiguous. Trimming cost V 8 bases and J 1 base, with 23 bases left between them. The germline V gene encodes CDR1 MDHEN and CDR2 SYDVKM. The length of the CDR3 is 17 residues. CDR3 nucleotides: TGTGCCAGCTCGCCCGGAGGAATGGTTGCTCATAACTATGGCTACACCTTC. It translates to CASSPGGMVAHNYGYTF.

This clone has a handful of counts. The V gene is TRBV11-2, the J gene TRBJ2-7; unclear D gene. From germline, CDR1 is SGHAT and CDR2 FQNNGV. The CDR3 is made up of 13 amino acids. The V and J ends lost 4 bases and 2 bases respectively, with 9 bases between them. CDR3 sequence reads: CASSSVRAYEQYF. The CDR3, as DNA: TGTGCCAGCAGCTCCGTAAGGGCCTACGAGCAGTACTTC.